The rows below give T cell receptor beta chains drawn from one sample of a study of Ad26.COV2.S vaccination and SARS-CoV-2 variants. Clones were read by immunoSEQ multiplex PCR, and TCRdb kept only the in-frame ones, dropping some. The table includes 300,000 to 350,000 clones, around four fifths detected once. The specimen comprised peripheral blood, sampled in a trial of Ad26.COV2.S vaccine versus placebo. These receptors were collected from a person between 18 and 65 years old who received the Ad26.COV2.S COVID-19 vaccine or a placebo. CDR3s include the opening cysteine and the closing phenylalanine or tryptophan. A D gene is named only where the DNA matches it firmly. Only part of the rows carry a size: once, few, many, or a class if the clone is expanded.

v_call	d_call	j_call	clone_size	cdr3_aa	cdr3_nt
TRBV7-2	NA	TRBJ2-1	NA	CASSLLGYNEQFF	TGTGCCAGCAGCTTACTTGGATACAATGAGCAGTTCTTC
TRBV6-5	NA	TRBJ1-2	NA	CASSPRTVKNGYTF	TGTGCCAGCAGTCCCCGGACAGTTAAGAATGGCTACACCTTC
TRBV27	NA	TRBJ1-6	NA	CASTLRGGDSPLHF	TGTGCCAGCACCCTCCGGGGAGGGGATTCACCCCTCCACTTT
TRBV9	NA	TRBJ1-1	NA	CASSPGDDTEAFF	TGTGCCAGCAGCCCGGGGGATGACACTGAAGCTTTCTTT
TRBV7-6	NA	TRBJ1-5	NA	CASSRQDGQPQHF	TGTGCCAGCAGCCGACAAGACGGTCAGCCCCAGCATTTT
TRBV15	TRBD1	TRBJ2-2	NA	CATSGGQGNTGELFF	TGTGCCACCAGCGGGGGACAGGGAAATACCGGGGAGCTGTTTTTT
TRBV13	NA	TRBJ2-5	NA	CASSPRTWGETQYF	TGTGCCAGCAGCCCGAGGACGTGGGGGGAGACCCAGTACTTC
TRBV6-5	TRBD1	TRBJ1-2	NA	CASSYKRTGGYGYTF	TGTGCCAGCAGTTACAAACGGACAGGGGGCTATGGCTACACCTTC
TRBV6-5	TRBD1	TRBJ1-6	once	CASSHSGTADSPLHF	TGTGCCAGCAGTCATTCCGGGACAGCCGATTCACCCCTCCACTTT
TRBV27	TRBD1	TRBJ2-1	NA	CASSLGTASYNEQFF	TGTGCCAGCAGTTTGGGGACAGCCTCCTACAATGAGCAGTTCTTC
TRBV11-3	NA	TRBJ2-3	NA	CASSSYKEGGLSTDTQYF	TGTGCCAGCAGCTCGTATAAGGAAGGGGGTCTCAGCACAGATACGCAGTATTTT
TRBV29-1	TRBD1	TRBJ2-7	NA	CSVEGQDYEQYF	TGCAGCGTCGAGGGACAGGACTACGAGCAGTACTTC
TRBV27	NA	TRBJ2-2	NA	CASRNTGELFF	TGTGCCAGCAGGAACACCGGGGAGCTGTTTTTT
TRBV28	TRBD1	TRBJ2-7	NA	CASIPTGTGDYEQYF	TGTGCCAGCATTCCTACCGGGACAGGGGACTACGAGCAGTACTTC
TRBV5-1	NA	TRBJ2-2	NA	CASSLPLANTGELFF	TGCGCCAGCAGCTTGCCCCTTGCGAACACCGGGGAGCTGTTTTTT
TRBV7-3	NA	TRBJ2-5	NA	CASSQGSQETQYF	TGTGCCAGCAGCCAAGGGTCCCAAGAGACCCAGTACTTC
TRBV6-8	NA	TRBJ2-1	few	CASCRDRNNEQFF	TGTGCCAGCTGCCGCGACAGAAACAATGAGCAGTTCTTC
TRBV28	NA	TRBJ1-1	NA	CASSRSTAEAFF	TGTGCCAGCAGTAGATCGACAGCTGAAGCTTTCTTT
TRBV6-2/TRBV6-3	NA	TRBJ1-1	NA	CASSGATMNTEAFF	TGTGCCAGCAGTGGGGCGACGATGAACACTGAAGCTTTCTTT
TRBV6-6	NA	TRBJ2-5	NA	CASSYRRTQYF	TGTGCCAGCAGTTACAGGCGGACCCAGTACTTC
TRBV21-1	NA	TRBJ1-3	NA	CANQGSGNTIYF	TGTGCCAACCAGGGTTCTGGAAACACCATATATTTT
TRBV5-1	NA	TRBJ2-6	NA	CASSLEPSGANVLTF	TGCGCCAGCAGCTTGGAACCCTCTGGGGCCAACGTCCTGACTTTC
TRBV28	NA	TRBJ1-4	NA	CASSLYRSSSRGTNEKLFF	TGTGCCAGCAGTTTATATCGGTCGAGTTCCAGGGGAACTAATGAAAAACTGTTTTTT
TRBV6-5	NA	TRBJ1-2	once	CASLRDSGQGGYTF	TGTGCCAGCCTTCGAGACAGTGGACAAGGGGGCTACACCTTC
TRBV9	NA	TRBJ2-1	NA	CASSAGLESSYNEQFF	TGTGCCAGCAGCGCGGGCCTGGAGAGCTCCTACAATGAGCAGTTCTTC
TRBV2	NA	TRBJ1-2	NA	CASSDGGRGVGTF	TGTGCCAGCAGTGATGGAGGAAGGGGGGTTGGCACCTTC
TRBV7-8	TRBD2	TRBJ2-4	NA	CASSLLRGGKNIQYF	TGTGCCAGCAGCTTATTGCGGGGGGGAAAAAACATTCAGTACTTC
TRBV29-1	NA	TRBJ1-5	NA	CSAYGGGNQPQHF	TGCAGCGCATATGGCGGAGGAAATCAGCCCCAGCATTTT
TRBV4-2	TRBD1	TRBJ1-5	few	CASSQEEDRINQPQHF	TGTGCCAGCAGCCAAGAGGAGGACAGGATTAATCAGCCCCAGCATTTT
TRBV5-1	NA	TRBJ2-7	NA	CASSLDAGRADEQYF	TGCGCCAGCAGCTTGGATGCTGGCAGGGCGGACGAGCAGTACTTC
TRBV11-3	NA	TRBJ2-7	NA	CASSAGPMDLEYF	TGTGCCAGCAGCGCGGGACCCATGGATTTGGAGTACTTC
TRBV6-4	TRBD1	TRBJ2-2	once	CASSGDSNTGELFF	TGTGCCAGCAGCGGGGACAGTAACACCGGGGAGCTGTTTTTT
TRBV7-9	NA	TRBJ1-4	NA	CASSLEDSGGLANEKLFF	TGTGCCAGCAGCTTAGAAGATTCGGGGGGCTTGGCTAATGAAAAACTGTTTTTT
TRBV19	TRBD1	TRBJ2-7	NA	CASNAGTGGYEQYF	TGTGCCAGTAACGCCGGGACAGGGGGCTACGAGCAGTACTTC
TRBV7-9	TRBD2	TRBJ2-3	NA	CASSSSGGASTDTQYF	TGTGCCAGCAGCTCTAGCGGGGGGGCTAGCACAGATACGCAGTATTTT
TRBV5-1	NA	TRBJ2-6	NA	CASSFEATSGANVLTF	TGCGCCAGCAGCTTTGAGGCGACCTCTGGGGCCAACGTCCTGACTTTC
TRBV24-1	TRBD1	TRBJ2-6	NA	CATSDWTGGSGANVLTF	TGTGCCACCAGTGATTGGACAGGGGGGAGTGGGGCCAACGTCCTGACTTTC
TRBV7-9	NA	TRBJ2-7	once	CASSSGLYEQYF	TGTGCCAGCAGCTCGGGGCTTTACGAGCAGTACTTC
TRBV5-1	NA	TRBJ2-2	NA	CASSPGGGLVTGELFF	TGCGCCAGCAGCCCAGGTGGGGGGCTGGTCACCGGGGAGCTGTTTTTT
TRBV5-4	TRBD1	TRBJ1-1	NA	CASARGSPANTEAFF	TGTGCCAGCGCCAGGGGGAGTCCAGCGAACACTGAAGCTTTCTTT
TRBV5-4	TRBD2	TRBJ2-2	once	CASSRSSGTNTGELFF	TGTGCCAGCAGCCGAAGTAGCGGGACGAACACCGGGGAGCTGTTTTTT
TRBV4-2	NA	TRBJ1-4	NA	CASRPSLAGVGNEKLFF	TGTGCCAGCAGACCAAGTCTGGCAGGCGTGGGTAATGAAAAACTGTTTTTT
TRBV4-1	NA	TRBJ1-2	NA	CASSQDRIRTYGYTF	TGCGCCAGCAGCCAAGATCGGATTCGCACCTATGGCTACACCTTC
TRBV27	NA	TRBJ2-5	NA	CASSLHPTIETGEETQYF	TGTGCCAGCAGTTTACACCCAACCATTGAGACAGGAGAAGAGACCCAGTACTTC
TRBV28	NA	TRBJ1-2	NA	CASSLGAVAMGGYTF	TGTGCCAGCAGTTTAGGAGCGGTGGCAATGGGGGGCTACACCTTC
TRBV3-1/TRBV3-2	NA	TRBJ1-1	few	CASYARGNTEAFF	TGTGCCAGCTACGCTAGGGGTAACACTGAAGCTTTCTTT
TRBV18	TRBD1	TRBJ2-3	NA	CASSRTGAQDTQYF	TGTGCCAGCTCGAGGACAGGTGCTCAGGATACGCAGTATTTT
TRBV2	TRBD1	TRBJ2-2	NA	CASSSLGQGPGELFF	TGTGCCAGCAGTTCCCTGGGACAGGGACCCGGGGAGCTGTTTTTT
TRBV9	NA	TRBJ2-2	NA	CASSHSRADTGELFF	TGTGCCAGCAGCCATTCTAGGGCCGACACCGGGGAGCTGTTTTTT
TRBV5-1	NA	TRBJ2-5	NA	CASSLVGFQETQYF	TGCGCCAGCAGCTTGGTGGGGTTCCAAGAGACCCAGTACTTC
TRBV10-3	NA	TRBJ1-6	NA	CAISEKSSYNSPLHF	TGTGCCATCAGTGAAAAGAGCTCCTATAATTCACCCCTCCACTTT
TRBV10-3	NA	TRBJ1-1	NA	CAITRQLNTEAFF	TGTGCCATCACTCGGCAGCTGAACACTGAAGCTTTCTTT
TRBV4-1	TRBD2	TRBJ2-3	NA	CASSPRFLAGGGKNTDTQYF	TGCGCCAGCAGCCCGCGCTTTTTAGCGGGGGGCGGGAAAAACACAGATACGCAGTATTTT
TRBV4-1	NA	TRBJ2-3	NA	CASSQELTDTQYF	TGCGCCAGCAGCCAAGAACTCACAGATACGCAGTATTTT
TRBV5-8	NA	TRBJ1-2	NA	CASTLGSRGYTF	TGTGCCAGCACCCTGGGAAGCCGCGGCTACACCTTC
TRBV7-6	NA	TRBJ1-2	NA	CASSPRGAAGYTF	TGTGCCAGCAGCCCACGGGGGGCCGCCGGCTACACCTTC